These 19 T cell receptor beta chains were all obtained from the same sample, sequenced in a study of cytomegalovirus exposure and HLA in healthy donors. Amplification used 60 Vbeta primers and 13 Jbeta primers. Repertoires were generated with immunoSEQ multiplex PCR, while TCRdb's copy carries only in-frame clones and drops some. The sample lists over 150,000 clones, 70% to 80% occurring once. Sequencing input: PBMCs. The receptors derive from a man in his thirties or forties in good health and CMV-seropositive.

V gene TRBV5-1 combines with J gene TRBJ2-7; no definite D call. This CDR3 spans 11 amino acids. The V gene lost 1 base and the J gene lost 8 bases, with 7 bases spanning the gap. Germline lookup yields CDR1 SGHRS and CDR2 YFSETQ. The CDR3 region is CASSLSSKQYF. Here the CDR3 DNA reads TGCGCCAGCAGCTTGAGCTCGAAGCAGTACTTC.

Concerning this clone: Other DNA sequences of this sample code for an identical CDR3. The chain couples TRBV27 to TRBJ2-7; tentative D call: TRBD2 (5 bases). The CDR3 is 13 residues long. CDR1 is MNHEY, CDR2 SMNVEV, per germline (reference sequence). Trimming cost V 3 bases and J 0 bases, with 6 bases left between them. This CDR3 is CASSLEDSYEQYF. CDR3 nucleotide sequence: TGTGCCAGCAGTTTGGAGGACTCCTACGAGCAGTACTTC.

V is TRBV5-1 and J is TRBJ2-7; D is possibly TRBD2 (6 bases). Germline V gene lookup returns CDR1 SGHRS and CDR2 YFSETQ. The CDR3 has 11 residues. Trimming cost V 4 bases and J 4 bases, with 6 bases left between them. The CDR3 region has the DNA TGCGCCAGCAGCGGGACTTACGAGCAGTACTTC. It codes for CASSGTYEQYF.

The chain has TRBV29-1 and TRBJ2-2; the match to TRBD2 covers 8 bases. J was trimmed by 5 bases and V by 5 bases; bases with no gene match: 7. The CDR3 is made up of 14 amino acids. Germline-derived CDR1 and CDR2 are SQVTM and ANQGSEA. CDR3 nucleotides: TGCAGCGTTCACGGGGGGGCTGGGACCGGGGAGCTGTTTTTT. This translates into CSVHGGAGTGELFF.

This clone was counted only a few times. The chain's CDR3 is CASSGHRVLETNTEAFF. CDR3 nucleotide sequence: TGTGCCAGCAGCGGGCACAGGGTGCTCGAGACAAACACTGAAGCTTTCTTT. The genes are TRBV11-3 and TRBJ1-1; tentative D call: TRBD1 (6 bases). Germline assignment: CDR1 SGHNT and CDR2 YENEEA. This CDR3 has 17 residues. V lost 5 bases and J lost 2, with 21 bases in between.

The chain couples TRBV5-6 to TRBJ1-3, with TRBD1 as a possible D gene (6 bases). This CDR3 has 15 residues. The germline V gene has CDR1 SGHDT and CDR2 YYEEEE. Trimming left V 1 base short and J 4 bases short, with 12 bases between. The CDR3 loop reads CASSLLGADGNTIYF. The CDR3 coding sequence is TGTGCCAGCAGCTTGCTGGGGGCGGACGGAAACACCATATATTTT. Full variable domain (missing parts from reference TRBV5-6 and TRBJ1-3): DAGVTQSPTHLIKTRGQQVTLRCSPKSGHDTVSWYQQALGQGPQFIFQYYEEEERQRGNFPDRFSGHQFPNYSSELNVNALLLGDSALYLCASSLLGADGNTIYFGEGSWLTVV.

This clone was observed a handful of times. V and J are TRBV5-1 and TRBJ1-1, with 8 positions matching TRBD1. With 4 bases clipped from V and 1 base from J, the junction kept 3 bases outside the gene matches. Germline assignment: CDR1 SGHRS and CDR2 YFSETQ. The CDR3 contains 14 residues. The chain's CDR3 is CASSQGTGNTEAFF. The CDR3 region has the DNA TGCGCCAGCAGCCAGGGGACAGGGAACACTGAAGCTTTCTTT.

The chain links TRBV30 to TRBJ1-6; 8 nucleotides agree with TRBD1. V gave up 3 bases and J gave up 7 bases; unmatched junction bases: 8. This CDR3 contains 15 residues. CDR1 is GTSNPN and CDR2 is SVGIG in the germline V gene (reference sequence). The CDR3 bases are TGTGCCTGGAGCGTAACTAGGACAGGGAATTCACCCCTCCACTTT. Translating gives CAWSVTRTGNSPLHF.

This chain connects TRBV14 to TRBJ2-3; no definite D call. Per germline, CDR1 SGHDN and CDR2 FVKESK. The CDR3 consists of 11 residues. V shed 9 bases and J shed 5 bases, with 9 bases lying between them. The CDR3 coding sequence is TGTGCCAGGGCATATGGAGATACGCAGTATTTT. The encoded protein is CARAYGDTQYF.

The rearrangement uses TRBV29-1 and TRBJ2-7, with a tentative D call TRBD1 (5 bases). There are 14 residues in the CDR3. Germline values: CDR1 SQVTM, CDR2 ANQGSEA. V gave up 2 bases and J gave up 0 bases, with 11 bases separating them. The CDR3: CSVESQDNSYEQYF. The CDR3 nucleotides are TGCAGCGTTGAAAGTCAGGACAACTCCTACGAGCAGTACTTC.

V usage is TRBV6-6 and J usage is TRBJ2-7; TRBD2 might be the D (7 bases). This CDR3 comprises 14 residues. CDR1 is MNHNY and CDR2 is SVGAGI in the germline V gene (reference sequence). V dropped 6 bases and J dropped 5 bases, with 17 bases sitting between them. The CDR3 DNA sequence: TGTGCCAGCAGGGGAGGGCAGGGGATCCACGAGCAGTACTTC. It is translated as CASRGGQGIHEQYF.

The chain couples TRBV5-3 to TRBJ2-1, with a weak D call TRBD2 (6 bases). TRBV5-3 carries the ORF label, with uncertain function. Trimming removed 4 bases from V and 7 bases from J, with 9 bases in between. CDR3 length: 12 amino acids. The CDR3 coding sequence is TGTGCCAGAAGCCTGGGGAGGAATGAGCAGTTCTTC. Translating it yields CARSLGRNEQFF.

The chain recombines TRBV30 with TRBJ2-7; a weak D match, TRBD2 (5 bases). Germline-derived CDR1 and CDR2 are GTSNPN and SVGIG (reference sequence). The ends were cut back, 7 bases at V and 3 bases at J, with 13 bases in the middle. CDR3 length equals 12 residues. In DNA, the CDR3 is TGTGCCTACCAAAAAACTAGCTACGAGCAGTACTTC. Its translation: CAYQKTSYEQYF.

This chain uses TRBV19 with TRBJ2-7; TRBD1 aligns across 9 bases. V shed 10 bases, J shed 4 bases, and the junction held 11 bases outside the gene matches. Germline V CDR1 and CDR2: LNHDA, SQIVND (reference sequence). The CDR3 totals 14 residues. The CDR3 region has the DNA TGTGCCACCTCATTCGGGACAGGGCGGTACGAGCAGTACTTC. It codes for CATSFGTGRYEQYF.

The chain's CDR3 is CASNPSGNVNSPLHF. The DNA for the CDR3 is TGTGCCAGCAATCCCTCGGGAAACGTTAATTCACCCCTCCACTTT. The chain carries TRBV28 and TRBJ1-6; D ambiguous. This CDR3 spans 15 amino acids. With 7 bases removed from V and 6 bases from J, the gap between germline ends came to 16 bases. Germline-derived CDR1 and CDR2 are MDHEN and SYDVKM.

This chain joins TRBV5-4 and TRBJ1-1, with D maybe TRBD1 (5 bases). V lost 4 bases and J lost 1, with 11 bases in between. Germline V gives CDR1 SGHNT, CDR2 YYREEE (reference sequence). The CDR3 loop spans 14 amino acids. This CDR3 reads CASSKIQENTEAFF. The CDR3 DNA reads as TGTGCCAGCAGCAAAATACAGGAGAACACTGAAGCTTTCTTT. Supplemented by reference TRBV5-4 and TRBJ1-1, the full variable domain reads ETGVTQSPTHLIKTRGQQVTLRCSSQSGHNTVSWYQQALGQGPQFIFQYYREEENGRGNFPPRFSGLQFPNYSSELNVNALELDDSALYLCASSKIQENTEAFFGQGTRLTVV.

The rearrangement joins TRBV4-1 to TRBJ1-1; tentative D call: TRBD1 (6 bases). Trimming cost V 0 bases and J 1 base, with 15 bases left between them. The CDR3 is 17 amino acids. The germline V gene has CDR1 MGHRA and CDR2 YSYEKL. The CDR3 DNA reads TGCGCCAGCAGCCAAGATTTTCGAGGCAGGGGGAACACTGAAGCTTTCTTT. Its protein is CASSQDFRGRGNTEAFF.

This clone was observed a few times. This chain uses TRBV29-1 with TRBJ2-3; 7 nucleotides align to TRBD1. This CDR3 has 15 residues. From germline, CDR1 is SQVTM and CDR2 ANQGSEA. Germline trimming cut 1 base from V and 6 bases from J; bases unmatched to any gene: 10. Here the CDR3 DNA reads TGCAGCGTTGAAGGCATGGAAGGGGGCCAGGATACGCAGTATTTT. Translated: CSVEGMEGGQDTQYF.

This clone has a single count. V and J are TRBV6-4 and TRBJ1-4, with D possibly matching TRBD1 (5 bases). The germline V gene has CDR1 MRHNA and CDR2 SNTAGT. V was clipped by 7 bases and J by 12 bases, with 24 bases between them. The CDR3 runs to 15 residues. The CDR3 DNA follows: TGTGCCAGCAAATTTTCAGGGAGGCGGATTGAGGAACTGTTTTTT. Translating gives CASKFSGRRIEELFF.